Listed below are T cell receptor beta chains from one sample, sequenced in a study of blood T cells in healthy people across ages. MiXCR, applied by TCRdb to the 5' RACE reads, yields one record per CDR3 protein. Among around 650,000 distinct CDR3 sequences, approximately 40% were seen once, and the ten largest hold 30%. Sequenced: blood. These receptors originate from a man aged 80 or over in good health. CDR3s include the opening cysteine and the closing phenylalanine or tryptophan. D genes are given only for firm matches. Only some rows state a clone size, as once, few, many or a class for expanded clones.

TRBJ2-7	NA	TRBV6-2/TRBV6-3	NA	CASSPFTGEQYF	TGTGCCAGCAGCCCCTTCACGGGCGAGCAGTACTTC
TRBJ2-5	few	TRBV6-2/TRBV6-3	TRBD2	CASRLGTSGLLKETQYF	TGTGCCAGCAGGCTGGGGACTAGCGGGTTATTGAAAGAGACCCAGTACTTC
TRBJ2-3	few	TRBV7-3	TRBD2	CASSYLAGSTDTQYF	TGTGCCAGCAGCTACCTAGCGGGCAGCACAGATACGCAGTATTTT
TRBJ2-3	NA	TRBV30	NA	CAWSVITDTQYF	TGTGCCTGGAGTGTGATTACAGATACGCAGTATTTT
TRBJ1-4	few	TRBV7-2	NA	CASSRGGHNEKLFF	TGTGCCAGCAGCCGAGGGGGTCACAATGAAAAACTGTTTTTT
TRBJ2-3	few	TRBV2	NA	CAREEEGAKDTQYF	TGTGCCAGGGAGGAGGAGGGGGCGAAAGATACGCAGTATTTT
TRBJ2-3	few	TRBV7-9	NA	CASSLDATSVTQYF	TGTGCCAGCAGCTTGGACGCAACCTCGGTTACGCAGTATTTT
TRBJ2-7	few	TRBV3-1	NA	CASNGGTVPYEQYF	TGTGCCAGCAATGGCGGAACCGTACCCTACGAGCAGTACTTC
TRBJ2-3	few	TRBV4-3	NA	CASSQQGVAGTDTQYF	TGCGCCAGCAGCCAACAGGGAGTAGCGGGCACAGATACGCAGTATTTT
TRBJ2-7	few	TRBV2	TRBD2	CASALAGSYNEQYF	TGTGCCAGCGCTCTAGCGGGGTCCTACAATGAGCAGTACTTC
TRBJ2-5	many	TRBV5-1	TRBD1	CASSGTGTGAQETQYF	TGCGCCAGCAGCGGGACCGGGACAGGGGCACAAGAGACCCAGTACTTC
TRBJ2-5	once	TRBV5-1	TRBD1	CASSLARGYQETQYF	TGCGCCAGCAGCTTGGCCAGGGGGTACCAAGAGACCCAGTACTTC
TRBJ2-7	few	TRBV20-1	NA	CSARVAVRSYEQYF	TGCAGTGCTAGAGTGGCCGTCCGTTCCTACGAGCAGTACTTC
TRBJ2-7	NA	TRBV27	TRBD1	CASSLRDRPYEQYF	TGTGCCAGCAGTTTACGGGACAGGCCATACGAGCAGTACTTC
TRBJ2-5	NA	TRBV10-3	NA	CAISELESRKETQYF	TGTGCCATCAGTGAGTTGGAAAGCCGAAAAGAGACCCAGTACTTC
TRBJ1-2	NA	TRBV6-1	NA	CASSEEPTGLSGYTF	TGTGCCAGCAGTGAAGAGCCGACAGGATTAAGTGGCTACACCTTC
TRBJ2-7	NA	TRBV11-2	TRBD2	CASSLRGGLDPSGRAGYEQYF	TGTGCCAGCAGCTTAAGGGGGGGTCTAGACCCTAGCGGGAGGGCCGGGTACGAGCAGTACTTC
TRBJ2-3	many	TRBV9	TRBD1	CASSVGTATDTQYF	TGTGCCAGCAGCGTGGGGACAGCCACAGATACGCAGTATTTT
TRBJ2-5	NA	TRBV20-1	TRBD2	CSASRAGVSVETQYF	TGCAGTGCTAGTCGTGCGGGAGTGTCGGTAGAGACCCAGTACTTC
TRBJ2-4	few	TRBV7-9	TRBD1	CASSRGDRGDIQYF	TGTGCCAGCAGCAGGGGGGACAGGGGAGACATTCAGTACTTC
TRBJ2-5	NA	TRBV28	NA	CASSLWGQGALQETQYF	TGTGCCAGCAGTTTATGGGGGCAGGGTGCACTACAAGAGACCCAGTACTTC
TRBJ1-2	NA	TRBV19	TRBD1	CASNRDRGRGYTF	TGTGCCAGTAACCGGGACAGGGGCCGCGGCTACACCTTC
TRBJ1-6	few	TRBV4-2	NA	CASSQGRGDSNSPLHF	TGTGCCAGCAGCCAAGGCCGGGGGGACTCAAATTCACCCCTCCACTTT
TRBJ1-6	few	TRBV7-9	NA	CASSPNQGNNSPLHF	TGTGCCAGCAGCCCCAATCAGGGGAATAATTCACCCCTCCACTTT
TRBJ1-3	NA	TRBV7-2	NA	CASSDGKAGNTIYF	TGTGCCAGCAGCGACGGAAAGGCTGGAAACACCATATATTTT
TRBJ1-5	NA	TRBV6-1	NA	CASSEGRGLDQPQHF	TGTGCCAGCAGTGAAGGCCGGGGGCTGGATCAGCCCCAGCATTTT
TRBJ1-6	few	TRBV20-1	NA	CSARDRTGGNSPLHF	TGCAGTGCTAGAGATCGGACGGGAGGAAATTCACCCCTCCACTTT
TRBJ1-5	NA	TRBV7-2	NA	CASSFPGYGGQPQHF	TGTGCCAGCAGCTTCCCGGGCTACGGTGGTCAGCCCCAGCATTTT